The rows below give T cell receptor beta chains drawn from one sample of a study of cytotoxic CD8 clonotypes in ibrutinib-treated CLL. Generated by immunoSEQ multiplex PCR, the TCRdb table keeps only in-frame clones and is missing some. The repertoire holds 150,000 to 200,000 clones, more than 65% seen once, with roughly 2% in the top ten. The specimen was PBMCs, collected after 12 months of ibrutinib treatment. All receptors come from a human donor with chronic lymphocytic leukemia. CDR3s include the opening cysteine and the closing phenylalanine or tryptophan. Fields, in order: clone size, V gene, D gene, J gene, CDR3 DNA, CDR3 protein. The D gene is left open where the match is weak. A row's size may be missing; if present it is once, few, many or a size class.

-,TRBV2,-,TRBJ1-5,TGTGCCAGCAACGGACTCACCGCCGGCAATCAGCCCCAGCATTTT,CASNGLTAGNQPQHF
-,TRBV19,-,TRBJ2-3,TGTGCCAGTAGTATAGCGTCCGCAGATACGCAGTATTTT,CASSIASADTQYF
-,TRBV28,TRBD1,TRBJ2-2,TGTGCCAGCAGTTTATACCCCGGGACAGGCAGCACCGGGGAGCTGTTTTTT,CASSLYPGTGSTGELFF
-,TRBV7-3,-,TRBJ1-1,TGTGCCAGCAGCTTATTCCCGCACACTGAAGCTTTCTTT,CASSLFPHTEAFF
once,TRBV28,-,TRBJ2-7,TGTGCCACCGGAGGGGTAAACTACGAGCAGTACTTC,CATGGVNYEQYF
-,TRBV7-9,TRBD1,TRBJ1-2,TGTGCCGGGGACAGGGGGCTGAGCTATGGCTACACCTTC,CAGDRGLSYGYTF
few,TRBV7-2,TRBD2,TRBJ2-7,TGTGCCAGCAGCTTAGCGCGCACCGGGAGGGCCTCCCACGAGCAGTACTTC,CASSLARTGRASHEQYF
-,TRBV5-1,TRBD1,TRBJ2-3,TGCGCCAGCAGCGGCCGAGGACAGGGGGCGCGATCAGATACGCAGTATTTT,CASSGRGQGARSDTQYF
-,TRBV28,-,TRBJ2-1,TGTGCCAGCAGTCAACTACCTTTCAATGAGCAGTTCTTC,CASSQLPFNEQFF
-,TRBV28,TRBD1,TRBJ2-5,TGTGCCAGCAGTTCAGGGGACAGGGGAGCGTTTGAGACCCAGTACTTC,CASSSGDRGAFETQYF
-,TRBV7-2,-,TRBJ1-2,TGTGCCAGCAGCCCCGACAGTAGCTCCAACTATGGCTACACCTTC,CASSPDSSSNYGYTF
-,TRBV7-2,TRBD2,TRBJ2-5,TGTGCCAGCAGCTTAGTTATTAGCGGGAGGGGGGAGACCCAGTACTTC,CASSLVISGRGETQYF
-,TRBV7-2,TRBD2,TRBJ2-1,TGTGCCAGCAGCTTTAGCGGGAGGGCCGATGAGCAGTTCTTC,CASSFSGRADEQFF
once,TRBV4-1,-,TRBJ2-2,TGCGCCAGCAGCCAAGATGGCTTCGACACCGGGGAGCTGTTTTTT,CASSQDGFDTGELFF
-,TRBV27,-,TRBJ1-5,TGTGCCAGCAGTTGGGGGCCAGGGAATCAGCCCCAGCATTTT,CASSWGPGNQPQHF
-,TRBV5-6,TRBD1,TRBJ2-7,TGTGCCAGCAGCTTACGACAGGGTGCACCCAGGCAGTACTTC,CASSLRQGAPRQYF
-,TRBV4-2,TRBD1,TRBJ1-4,TGTGCCAGCAGCCACAGACAGGGCCCGGGTGAAAAACTGTTTTTT,CASSHRQGPGEKLFF
-,TRBV12-5,TRBD2,TRBJ2-5,TGTGCTAGTGGCCTCGGGGTTAGCGGGGACCAAGAGACCCAGTACTTC,CASGLGVSGDQETQYF
few,TRBV29-1,-,TRBJ1-3,TGCAGCGCCGACGTTCGCTCTGGAAACACCATATATTTT,CSADVRSGNTIYF
few,TRBV5-6,-,TRBJ2-2,TGTGCCAGCAGCTTGCAAGGACAAAACGCGAACACCGGGGAGCTGTTTTTT,CASSLQGQNANTGELFF
-,TRBV2,-,TRBJ1-2,TGTGCCAGCAGTGTTTTAGGCTTCGATGGCTACACCTTC,CASSVLGFDGYTF
-,TRBV5-6,-,TRBJ1-5,TGTGCCAGCAGCTTCAGGGGATCGGGCAATCAGCCCCAGCATTTT,CASSFRGSGNQPQHF
once,TRBV7-7,TRBD2,TRBJ2-5,TGTGCCAGCAGCTCCGGCATAGCGGGGGGGTTTGAGACCCAGTACTTC,CASSSGIAGGFETQYF
-,TRBV14,TRBD1,TRBJ2-1,TGTGCCAGCAGCTCCCTGGACAGGGGGCGGGTGAATGAGCAGTTCTTC,CASSSLDRGRVNEQFF
-,TRBV18,-,TRBJ2-5,TGTGCCAGCTCACAGGGACGGGAGACCCAGTACTTC,CASSQGRETQYF
-,TRBV27,-,TRBJ2-7,TGTGCCAGCAGTTTAGCCCCGACAGACTCCTACGAGCAGTACTTC,CASSLAPTDSYEQYF
-,TRBV6-5,-,TRBJ1-1,TGTGCCAGCAGTTACTCCTACAGGTTGGGGAACACTGAAGCTTTCTTT,CASSYSYRLGNTEAFF
-,TRBV6-5,-,TRBJ1-1,TGTGCCAGCAATACAGTGAACACTGAAGCTTTCTTT,CASNTVNTEAFF
-,TRBV6-6,TRBD2,TRBJ2-1,TGTGCCAGCAGTTACACTAGTTCTGGGGGGGGTTATGAGCAGTTCTTC,CASSYTSSGGGYEQFF
-,TRBV6-5,TRBD1,TRBJ1-1,TGTGCCAGCAGTCTTGGACAGGGCTTGACTGAAGCTTTCTTT,CASSLGQGLTEAFF
-,TRBV5-1,-,TRBJ2-3,TGCGCCAGCAGCTTGACGGGTAATCCAGATACGCAGTATTTT,CASSLTGNPDTQYF
-,TRBV15,TRBD2,TRBJ2-2,TGTGCCACCAGCAGAGATTCCGGCGGGAGAATCACCGGGGAGCTGTTTTTT,CATSRDSGGRITGELFF
-,TRBV29-1,-,TRBJ1-1,TGCAGCGTTGAAACGACCGAGAACACTGAAGCTTTCTTT,CSVETTENTEAFF
-,TRBV5-8,TRBD2,TRBJ2-5,TGTGCCAGCAGCTTGGGGGCGGGAGGTTCCCAAGAGACCCAGTACTTC,CASSLGAGGSQETQYF
-,TRBV10-3,TRBD2,TRBJ2-3,TGTGCCATCAGCACCGGGACTAGCGGGGGTGATACGCAGTATTTT,CAISTGTSGGDTQYF
many,TRBV5-4,-,TRBJ2-1,TGTGCCAGCAGCTTGGAGGGGGTTGTCAATGAGCAGTTCTTC,CASSLEGVVNEQFF
-,TRBV29-1,-,TRBJ1-1,TGCAGCGTTGGAGGTGAAGCTTTCTTT,CSVGGEAFF
-,TRBV4-1,TRBD2,TRBJ2-1,TGCGCCAGCAGCCAGGCAATAGCGGGAGTAACTCTTAGCGCCTACAATGAGCAGTTCTTC,CASSQAIAGVTLSAYNEQFF
few,TRBV6-1,TRBD2,TRBJ2-3,TGTGCCAGCGGGCCACTAGCGGGGGGGCGGCGTACGCAGTATTTT,CASGPLAGGRRTQYF
-,TRBV5-1,-,TRBJ2-2,TGCGCCAGCAGCCACAAGAACACCGGGGAGCTGTTTTTT,CASSHKNTGELFF
few,TRBV5-1,-,TRBJ1-2,TGCGCCAGCAGCTCCGATTCACAGGGTTCCGGTGGCTACACCTTC,CASSSDSQGSGGYTF
-,TRBV28,TRBD1,TRBJ1-1,TGTGCCAGCAGTTTATTTAAGGGACAGGGGAGATCTGAAGCTTTCTTT,CASSLFKGQGRSEAFF
few,TRBV15,-,TRBJ2-1,TGTGCCACCAGCAGAGATGAGTGGGGTGAGCAGTTCTTC,CATSRDEWGEQFF
-,TRBV7-7,TRBD1,TRBJ1-1,TGTGCCAGCAGCTTATCGGGACAGGGGGCTATTTTTCCTAAAAACACTGAAGCTTTCTTT,CASSLSGQGAIFPKNTEAFF
-,TRBV2,-,TRBJ1-5,TGTGCCAGCCGTAGATATAGCAATCAGCCCCAGCATTTT,CASRRYSNQPQHF
-,TRBV27,-,TRBJ2-3,TGTGCCAGCAGTACCCGGATAGCCACAGATACGCAGTATTTT,CASSTRIATDTQYF
-,TRBV28,-,TRBJ1-1,TGTGCCAGCAGTTTTTTCGGGCAGGGGCAAAGTAGAGCTGAAGCTTTCTTT,CASSFFGQGQSRAEAFF
-,TRBV7-3,TRBD2,TRBJ2-3,TGTGCCAGCAGCTATACAGGGACTAGCGGGAGCACAGATACGCAGTATTTT,CASSYTGTSGSTDTQYF
-,TRBV5-1,-,TRBJ2-1,TGCGCCAGCAGCTTGTCGGCAGGGGACTACAATGAGCAGTTCTTC,CASSLSAGDYNEQFF
-,TRBV28,TRBD1,TRBJ1-2,TGTGCCAGCAGGCTACAGGGGTTAGGTGGCTACACCTTC,CASRLQGLGGYTF
-,TRBV5-1,-,TRBJ1-6,TGCGCCAGCACCCCCCTCGGGGGGGATTATAATTCACCCCTCCACTTT,CASTPLGGDYNSPLHF
-,TRBV7-3,TRBD2,TRBJ2-3,TGTGCCAGCAGCTTAAGTTGGGACTACCCAGATACGCAGTATTTT,CASSLSWDYPDTQYF
-,TRBV7-3,-,TRBJ1-1,TGTGCCAGCAGCCCTTCGGCCCGGGGAGGCCCGAACACTGAAGCTTTCTTT,CASSPSARGGPNTEAFF
few,TRBV28,-,TRBJ1-1,TGTGCCAGCAGCCGCCTCGGGACACAAGCTTTCTTT,CASSRLGTQAFF
many,TRBV28,-,TRBJ1-2,TGTGCCAGCAGTACTATAGGGGAGGGAAACTATGGCTACACCTTC,CASSTIGEGNYGYTF
-,TRBV7-9,-,TRBJ2-3,TGTGCCAGCAGCTTATCTGGAGATACGCAGTATTTT,CASSLSGDTQYF
-,TRBV15,-,TRBJ1-4,TGTGCCACCAGCAGAGTCGGTGGGGGGGAAAAACTGTTTTTT,CATSRVGGGEKLFF
-,TRBV7-8,TRBD1,TRBJ1-5,TGTGCCAGCAGCCCGGACAGGGGCCAGCCCCAGCATTTT,CASSPDRGQPQHF
-,TRBV6-1,-,TRBJ2-2,TGTGCCAGCAGTTTAGAAGGGGGTAACACCGGGGAGCTGTTTTTT,CASSLEGGNTGELFF